The 17 T cell receptor beta chains listed next were all sequenced from one sample in a study of blood T cell repertoires in COVID-19. Sequencing used immunoSEQ multiplex PCR; TCRdb keeps in-frame clones, though not all of them. In the table there are 110,000 to 150,000 clones, around 77% of which are singletons. The sequenced sample consisted of peripheral blood. The receptors were gathered from a man aged 50-60 years with active or convalescent COVID-19.

V is TRBV29-1 and J is TRBJ2-3, with 7 bases aligning to TRBD2. CDR3 length: 14 residues. Germline V gene data show CDR1 as SQVTM and CDR2 as ANQGSEA. After removal of 7 bases from V and 0 bases from J, the junction contained 7 bases not matched to a gene. The CDR3 sequence: CSGRGFPSTDTQYF. For the CDR3, the DNA is TGCAGCGGGCGGGGGTTCCCTAGCACAGATACGCAGTATTTT.

The gene calls are TRBV5-8 and TRBJ2-3; tentative D call: TRBD1 (6 bases). The CDR3 consists of 16 residues. V was trimmed by 1 base and J by 1 base, leaving 13 bases between them. Germline CDR1 is SGHTS and CDR2 is YDEGEE. The CDR3 coding sequence is TGTGCCAGCAGCTTGCGTACAGGGCTCGGCACAGATACGCAGTATTTT. Protein sequence: CASSLRTGLGTDTQYF. The full variable domain, with the rest looked up from reference TRBV5-8 and TRBJ2-3, is EAGVTQSPTHLIKTRGQQATLRCSPISGHTSVYWYQQALGLGLQFLLWYDEGEERNRGNFPPRFSGRQFPNYSSELNVNALELEDSALYLCASSLRTGLGTDTQYFGPGTRLTVL.

The chain is built from TRBV27 and TRBJ2-3; no definite D call. The ends were cut back, 0 bases at V and 1 base at J, with 5 bases in the middle. The V gene's germline CDR1 is MNHEY and CDR2 SMNVEV (reference sequence). CDR3 length: 14 amino acids. CDR3 bases: TGTGCCAGCAGTTTATCGTATGGCACAGATACGCAGTATTTT. Protein: CASSLSYGTDTQYF.

The chain is built from TRBV19 and TRBJ1-2; unclear D gene. Germline CDR1 is LNHDA and CDR2 is SQIVND (reference sequence). The CDR3 consists of 12 residues. The V end was cut by 5 bases, the J end by 7 bases, with 11 bases between. CDR3 DNA sequence: TGTGCCAGTAGTGCCCAGGTGGGTGGCTACACCTTC. Protein: CASSAQVGGYTF.

This clone has only a few counts. J is TRBJ1-3 and V is TRBV27; D might be TRBD1 (5 bases). Germline-derived CDR1 and CDR2 are MNHEY and SMNVEV (reference sequence). Trimming took 5 bases from V and 2 from J, leaving 10 bases between them. This CDR3 has 14 amino acids. This CDR3 is CASSPTGAGNTIYF. CDR3 in DNA: TGTGCCAGCAGTCCCACAGGCGCTGGAAACACCATATATTTT.

This clone was found once. V is TRBV13 and J is TRBJ1-2, with a possible D match to TRBD1 (6 bases). Between the trimmed V and J ends, which lost 0 bases and 6 bases, there was a span of 11 bases. Germline CDR1 PRHDT, CDR2 FYEKMQ (reference sequence). CDR3 length equals 14 residues. The CDR3: CASSLGQGSDGYTF. For the CDR3, the DNA is TGTGCCAGCAGCTTAGGGCAGGGGTCCGATGGCTACACCTTC.

V gene TRBV7-9 combines with J gene TRBJ2-7, with D possibly TRBD1 on 5 matching bases. V shed 1 base and J shed 2 bases, with 9 bases lying between them. This CDR3 has 14 amino acids. CDR1 and CDR2 (germline): SEHNR, FQNEAQ (reference sequence). CDR3 protein: CASSLVRQPYEQYF. The CDR3 DNA sequence: TGTGCCAGCAGCTTAGTAAGACAGCCCTACGAGCAGTACTTC.

CDR3 sequence: CASSRFGNEQYF. The CDR3 DNA reads TGTGCCAGCAGTAGGTTCGGGAACGAGCAGTACTTC. J is TRBJ2-7 and V is TRBV12-3 or TRBV12-4; TRBD2 is a possible D gene (5 bases). This CDR3 is 12 amino acids long. The V end was cut by 5 bases, the J end by 5 bases, with 10 bases between.

This chain joins TRBV7-2 and TRBJ1-1; tentative D call: TRBD1 (5 bases). CDR1 is SGHTA, CDR2 FQGNSA, per germline. The germline V and J ends were trimmed by 3 bases and 0 bases, with 14 bases remaining between them. The CDR3 is made up of 16 amino acids. This CDR3 is CASSFGGTVMNTEAFF. The CDR3 region has the DNA TGTGCCAGCAGCTTTGGGGGGACGGTCATGAACACTGAAGCTTTCTTT.

The chain uses TRBV24-1 and TRBJ2-7; 9 bases are a match to TRBD2. From germline, CDR1 is KGHDR and CDR2 SFDVKD. This CDR3 is 18 amino acids long. The J segment lost 0 bases and the V segment lost 1 base, leaving 9 bases of the junction unmatched. The CDR3 is CATSDFGASGESSYEQYF. CDR3 nucleotides: TGTGCCACCAGTGATTTCGGGGCTAGCGGGGAGAGCTCCTACGAGCAGTACTTC.

The chain recombines TRBV7-9 with TRBJ1-2, with D possibly being TRBD1 (5 bases). The CDR3 has 14 residues. Germline CDR1 is SEHNR and CDR2 is FQNEAQ (reference sequence). V was trimmed by 5 bases and J by 3 bases, leaving 13 bases between them. The CDR3 loop is CASSPMGDYYGYTF. In nucleotides, the CDR3 is TGTGCCAGCAGCCCCATGGGGGACTACTATGGCTACACCTTC.

V is TRBV14 and J is TRBJ2-3, with 9 bases lining up with TRBD2. V lost 1 base and J lost 2; bases outside the gene matches: 7. The length of the CDR3 is 17 residues. Germline V gives CDR1 SGHDN, CDR2 FVKESK. CDR3 sequence reads: CASSQATSGTFTDTQYF. The CDR3 DNA is TGTGCCAGCAGCCAAGCGACTAGCGGAACCTTCACAGATACGCAGTATTTT.

The chain uses TRBV29-1 and TRBJ2-7; D is perhaps TRBD1 (5 bases). Looked up from germline, CDR1 is SQVTM and CDR2 is ANQGSEA. Trimming cost V 6 bases and J 2 bases, with 14 bases left between them. This CDR3 is 13 amino acids long. CDR3 sequence reads: CSVTTQGAYEQYF. In DNA, the CDR3 is TGCAGCGTAACGACTCAGGGTGCCTACGAGCAGTACTTC.

The CDR3 region has the DNA TGCAGTGCTAGTGACAGGGTCCGAGAGCCCCAGCATTTT. Residues: CSASDRVREPQHF. This rearrangement joins TRBV20-1 to TRBJ1-5; 7 nucleotides match TRBD1. The germline V gene has CDR1 DFQATT and CDR2 SNEGSKA (reference sequence). With 3 bases clipped from V and 8 bases from J, the junction kept 7 bases outside the gene matches. This CDR3 has 13 residues.

This chain uses TRBV12-3 or TRBV12-4 with TRBJ2-3, with D possibly TRBD1 on 5 matching bases. V lost 1 base to trimming and J lost 6 bases, with 8 bases between them. This CDR3 has 13 amino acids. Here the CDR3 DNA reads TGTGCCAGCAGTTTAGATAGGGGTGATACGCAGTATTTT. Its protein product is CASSLDRGDTQYF.

V is TRBV29-1 and J is TRBJ1-1; maybe TRBD1 (6 bases). Looked up from germline, CDR1 is SQVTM and CDR2 is ANQGSEA. The V and J ends lost 4 bases and 0 bases respectively, with 12 bases between them. The length of the CDR3 is 14 residues. CDR3 bases: TGCAGCGTTGTTCCCCAGGGGATGAACACTGAAGCTTTCTTT. Protein: CSVVPQGMNTEAFF.

This clone has a single count. The V call is TRBV7-3, the J call TRBJ2-1; tentatively, D is TRBD2 (5 bases). The germline V and J ends were trimmed by 8 bases and 5 bases, with 31 bases remaining between them. The germline V gene encodes CDR1 SGHTA and CDR2 FQGTGA. The CDR3 extends over 19 amino acids. The CDR3: CASRLGRTNSGGSDNEQFF. CDR3 sequence (DNA): TGTGCCAGCCGCCTTGGTCGGACCAATTCGGGCGGGTCCGACAATGAGCAGTTCTTC.